Following are 32 T cell receptor beta chains from one sample sequenced in a study of radiation and T cells in renal cell carcinoma. Sequencing used immunoSEQ multiplex PCR; TCRdb keeps in-frame clones, though not all of them. The table shows about 78,000 clones, with 80% to 90% occurring only once. The sample's time point: blood 4 weeks post-SBRT, at nephrectomy. Treatment indicated: 15 Gy SBRT to primary tumor, nephrectomy 4 weeks later. Sequenced here: blood, sampled from a patient whose treatment included radiotherapy and nephrectomy. The receptors shown here come from a woman in her 70s with renal cell carcinoma.

This clone was observed a single time. This rearrangement joins TRBV7-3 to TRBJ2-1; D remains ambiguous. The V gene lost 7 bases and the J gene lost 0 bases, with 16 bases spanning the gap. The CDR3 runs 16 residues. From germline, CDR1 is SGHTA and CDR2 FQGTGA. DNA of the CDR3: TGTGCCAGCACGCTATTGGCCTGGAGCTCCTACAATGAGCAGTTCTTC. Protein: CASTLLAWSSYNEQFF.

The chain links TRBV9 to TRBJ2-1; TRBD1 matches at 9 bases. CDR1 and CDR2 from the germline V gene are SGDLS and YYNGEE. CDR3 length equals 15 residues. Germline trimming cut 2 bases from V and 4 bases from J; bases unmatched to any gene: 4. CDR3 in DNA: TGTGCCAGCAGCGTTCAGGGACAGGGTTACAATGAGCAGTTCTTC. This translates into CASSVQGQGYNEQFF.

The genes are TRBV6-1 and TRBJ2-7, with a weak D call TRBD1 (5 bases). The germline V and J ends were trimmed by 3 bases and 7 bases, with 13 bases remaining between them. This CDR3 has 13 amino acids. Germline assignment: CDR1 MNHNS and CDR2 SASEGT. In DNA, the CDR3 is TGTGCCAGCAGTGACAGGGAAACTGGAGAGCAGTACTTC. Translating gives CASSDRETGEQYF.

A word on this clone: The junction departs from germline at one end; a sequencing error may be responsible. The chain uses TRBV7-7 and TRBJ2-2, with TRBD1 matching 12 bases. The CDR3 runs 16 residues. Germline lookup yields CDR1 SSHAT and CDR2 FNYEAQ (reference sequence). Here the CDR3 reads CASSLGTGGVTGELFF. DNA for the CDR3: TGTGCTAGCAGCTTAGGGACAGGGGGCGTCACCGGGGAGCTGTTTTTT.

The chain uses TRBV9 and TRBJ2-1; D perhaps matches TRBD2 (6 bases). CDR1 and CDR2 from the germline V gene are SGDLS and YYNGEE. CDR3 size: 14 residues. Trimming stripped 4 bases from V and 9 bases from J, with 17 bases between. CDR3 DNA sequence: TGTGCCAGCAGCACCTTCCCTGGGGGAGGTGAGCAGTTCTTC. This sequence encodes CASSTFPGGGEQFF.

The chain uses TRBV4-3 and TRBJ2-1; possible D gene TRBD2, 6 bases. Germline values: CDR1 LGHNA, CDR2 YSLEER. The CDR3 is 16 residues long. The germline V and J ends were trimmed by 0 bases and 6 bases, with 15 bases remaining between them. Written as DNA, the CDR3 is TGCGCCAGCAGCCAAGAGGCGCCCCCGGAGGGCAATGAGCAGTTCTTC. This translates into CASSQEAPPEGNEQFF.

The chain couples TRBV27 to TRBJ1-4; D not resolved. Germline values: CDR1 MNHEY, CDR2 SMNVEV (reference sequence). Between the trimmed V and J ends, which lost 2 bases and 0 bases, there was a span of 7 bases. There are 15 residues in the CDR3. The CDR3 nucleotides are TGTGCCAGCAGTTTAGAAGGGACAACTAATGAAAAACTGTTTTTT. It encodes CASSLEGTTNEKLFF.

The rearrangement links TRBV4-3 to TRBJ1-1; D unresolved. The V end lost 2 bases, the J end lost 0 bases, and 10 bases lay between the germline ends. CDR3 size: 15 residues. The germline CDR1 and CDR2 sequences are LGHNA and YSLEER. CDR3 sequence: CASSQHGNMNTEAFF. CDR3 bases: TGCGCCAGCAGCCAACACGGAAATATGAACACTGAAGCTTTCTTT.

As regards this clone: The junction departs from germline at one end; a sequencing error may be responsible. Different DNA sequences within this sample yield the same CDR3. The chain employs TRBV5-1 and TRBJ2-3, with unresolved D. The CDR3 extends over 14 amino acids. Germline CDR1 and CDR2: SGHRS and YFSETQ. In DNA form, the CDR3 reads TGCGCCAGCAGCTTACGTGAACGCACGGATACGCAGTATTTT. This translates into CASSLRERTDTQYF. The full variable domain, in which reference TRBV5-1 and TRBJ2-3 provide the parts outside the CDR3, is KAGVTQTPRYLIKTRGQQVTLSCSPISGHRSVSWYQQTPGQGLQFLFEYFSETQRNKGNFPGRFSGRQFSNSRSEMNVSTLELGDSALYLCASSLRERTDTQYFGPGTRLTVL.

V and J are TRBV5-4 and TRBJ2-1, with 11 bases identical to TRBD1. Germline CDR1 SGHNT, CDR2 YYREEE (reference sequence). The CDR3 consists of 15 residues. V was pared by 0 bases and J by 16 bases, with 12 bases of the junction left unmatched. CDR3 region: CASSLEGQGESRKFF. In DNA form, the CDR3 reads TGTGCCAGCAGCTTGGAGGGACAGGGGGAATCCCGAAAATTCTTC.

This chain uses TRBV25-1 with TRBJ1-2; TRBD1 matches at 9 bases. Germline V gene data show CDR1 as MGHDK and CDR2 as SYGVNS. After removal of 4 bases from V and 5 bases from J, the junction contained 5 bases not matched to a gene. This CDR3 region has 14 residues. CDR3 in DNA: TGTGCCAGCAGTGGAGGACAGGGGTTTTATGGCTACACCTTC. It codes for CASSGGQGFYGYTF.

The chain carries TRBV4-1 and TRBJ1-5; D is unresolved. The CDR3 is made up of 18 amino acids. Between the trimmed V and J ends, which lost 0 bases and 0 bases, there was a span of 15 bases. CDR1 MGHRA and CDR2 YSYEKL come from the germline V gene. The CDR3 spells CASSQDTGQLYSNQPQHF. CDR3 in DNA: TGCGCCAGCAGCCAAGATACCGGGCAGCTCTATAGCAATCAGCCCCAGCATTTT.

The chain uses TRBV7-2 and TRBJ2-1, with D possibly matching TRBD2 (5 bases). CDR1 is SGHTA and CDR2 is FQGNSA in the germline V gene. The V and J ends lost 3 bases and 4 bases respectively, with 13 bases between them. There are 15 residues in the CDR3. This chain's CDR3 is CASSFGVTSYNEQFF. The CDR3 nucleotides read TGTGCCAGCAGCTTCGGGGTCACGTCTTACAATGAGCAGTTCTTC.

This chain uses TRBV9 with TRBJ1-3, with D possibly matching TRBD1 (6 bases). In germline, CDR1 is SGDLS, CDR2 YYNGEE. Trimming shortened V by 4 bases and J by 1 base, and 15 bases separated the two germline ends. The CDR3 spans 16 residues. The chain's CDR3 is CASSPRTAWSGNTIYF. DNA of the CDR3: TGTGCCAGCAGCCCACGGACAGCCTGGTCTGGAAACACCATATATTTT. The full variable domain, in which reference TRBV9 and TRBJ1-3 provide the parts outside the CDR3, is DSGVTQTPKHLITATGQRVTLRCSPRSGDLSVYWYQQSLDQGLQFLIQYYNGEERAKGNILERFSAQQFPDLHSELNLSSLELGDSALYFCASSPRTAWSGNTIYFGEGSWLTVV.

In nucleotides, the CDR3 is TGTGCCAGCAGTTTAGAGGGCAGGGATTCACCCCTCCACTTT. Its protein is CASSLEGRDSPLHF. This chain joins TRBV28 and TRBJ1-6, with D perhaps TRBD1 (5 bases). CDR1 is MDHEN and CDR2 is SYDVKM in the germline V gene. This CDR3 has 14 amino acids. Between the trimmed V and J ends, which lost 2 bases and 8 bases, there was a span of 10 bases.

The chain links TRBV4-1 to TRBJ1-1; 7 bases map to TRBD1. The CDR3 consists of 17 residues. Germline V gene lookup returns CDR1 MGHRA and CDR2 YSYEKL. Trimming cost V 3 bases and J 5 bases; bases outside gene matches: 15. CDR3 loop: CASSQARTGGSLTEAFF. For the CDR3, the DNA is TGCGCCAGCAGCCAGGCTCGGACAGGAGGCAGCTTGACTGAAGCTTTCTTT.

This rearrangement joins TRBV7-4 to TRBJ2-5, with 12 bases identical to TRBD2. Germline assignment: CDR1 SGHVT and CDR2 SQSDAQ. Trimming took 5 bases from V and 4 from J; bases not matched to a gene: 23. This CDR3 contains 21 residues. The CDR3 coding sequence is TGTGCCAGCAGCCACCCCCCCCTCCTAGCGGGGGGGCCAGAGGTTGGAGAGACCCAGTACTTC. Its protein is CASSHPPLLAGGPEVGETQYF.

This clone was detected only once. DNA of the CDR3: TGTGCCAGCAGCGCAGAAGACAGTTACTATGGCTACACCTTC. It codes for CASSAEDSYYGYTF. J is TRBJ1-2 and V is TRBV9; tentatively, D is TRBD1 (5 bases). The germline CDR1 and CDR2 sequences are SGDLS and YYNGEE. There are 14 residues in the CDR3. With 3 bases removed from V and 3 bases from J, the gap between germline ends came to 12 bases. The full variable domain, completed using reference TRBV9 and TRBJ1-2, is DSGVTQTPKHLITATGQRVTLRCSPRSGDLSVYWYQQSLDQGLQFLIQYYNGEERAKGNILERFSAQQFPDLHSELNLSSLELGDSALYFCASSAEDSYYGYTFGSGTRLTVV.

CDR3 protein: CASSLAGQGRTEAFF. CDR3 DNA sequence: TGCGCCAGCAGCTTGGCGGGACAGGGAAGGACTGAAGCTTTCTTT. The chain joins TRBV5-1 to TRBJ1-1; 9 bases fit TRBD1. The germline CDR1 and CDR2 sequences are SGHRS and YFSETQ. With V trimmed by 0 bases and J by 5 bases, 5 bases remained unmatched. The CDR3 extends over 15 amino acids. The entire variable domain, with the rest obtained from reference TRBV5-1 and TRBJ1-1, is as follows: KAGVTQTPRYLIKTRGQQVTLSCSPISGHRSVSWYQQTPGQGLQFLFEYFSETQRNKGNFPGRFSGRQFSNSRSEMNVSTLELGDSALYLCASSLAGQGRTEAFFGQGTRLTVV.

This clone was seen only a few times. The rearrangement joins TRBV19 to TRBJ1-1; D remains unclear. The V end was cut by 7 bases, the J end by 0 bases, with 12 bases between. Germline V CDR1 and CDR2: LNHDA, SQIVND (reference sequence). The CDR3 loop spans 14 amino acids. The CDR3: CASTLQAMNTEAFF. The CDR3 DNA reads TGTGCCAGTACCCTCCAGGCCATGAACACTGAAGCTTTCTTT.

The chain couples TRBV30 to TRBJ2-7; 8 bases are shared with TRBD1. The CDR3 length is 14 residues. J gave up 2 bases and V 4 bases, and 7 bases lay outside the gene matches. CDR1 and CDR2 (germline): GTSNPN, SVGIG (reference sequence). This CDR3 is CAWTTGTGAYEQYF. In nucleotides, the CDR3 is TGTGCCTGGACTACCGGGACAGGCGCCTACGAGCAGTACTTC.

The chain combines TRBV5-4 with TRBJ2-3; 11 bases align to TRBD2. The CDR3 has 16 residues. CDR1 and CDR2 (germline): SGHNT, YYREEE (reference sequence). Trimming took 2 bases from V and 6 from J; bases not matched to a gene: 8. The CDR3 protein is CASSLNSGGAWDTQYF. The DNA of the CDR3 is TGTGCCAGCAGCTTAAATAGCGGGGGGGCGTGGGATACGCAGTATTTT.

The J gene is TRBJ2-5, the V gene TRBV5-1; TRBD1 agrees at 10 bases. CDR1 is SGHRS and CDR2 is YFSETQ in the germline V gene. Losses at the gene ends were 0 bases for V and 11 bases for J; bases not matched to a gene: 10. The CDR3 contains 15 residues. CDR3 sequence (DNA): TGCGCCAGCAGCTTGGCCGGGACAGGGGCATGGGAGCAGTACTTC. Amino acid sequence: CASSLAGTGAWEQYF.

The gene calls are TRBV29-1 and TRBJ2-5; TRBD2 agrees at 9 bases. CDR1 SQVTM and CDR2 ANQGSEA come from the germline V gene. The CDR3 is 13 residues long. J lost 1 base, V lost 7 bases, and 4 bases had no gene match. DNA for the CDR3: TGCAGCGGCGGGGGGGCGGTCCAAGAGACCCAGTACTTC. Translation: CSGGGAVQETQYF.

V and J are TRBV10-3 and TRBJ2-7, with D possibly matching TRBD2 (6 bases). Germline-derived CDR1 and CDR2 are ENHRY and SYGVKD. This CDR3 contains 14 residues. The V end was cut by 6 bases, the J end by 1 base, with 13 bases between. In DNA form, the CDR3 reads TGTGCCATCAGGGGCTCCGGGGGTTCCTACGAGCAGTACTTC. Protein product: CAIRGSGGSYEQYF.

The CDR3 bases are TGCGCCAGCAGCCACCTCCGGGGGGGATACAATGAGCAGTTCTTC. Amino acid sequence: CASSHLRGGYNEQFF. V usage is TRBV4-3 and J usage is TRBJ2-1; TRBD2 agrees at 8 bases. The CDR3 is 15 residues long. The V segment lost 3 bases and the J segment 4 bases; nucleotides outside the gene matches: 5. The germline V gene encodes CDR1 LGHNA and CDR2 YSLEER.

The J gene is TRBJ2-3, the V gene TRBV5-1; D gene ambiguous. Germline CDR1 SGHRS, CDR2 YFSETQ. The CDR3 runs 14 residues. V was clipped by 4 bases and J by 3 bases, with 12 bases between them. The CDR3 loop is CASSPGSQTDTQYF. CDR3 DNA: TGCGCCAGCAGCCCCGGGTCACAAACAGATACGCAGTATTTT.

The chain employs TRBV5-6 and TRBJ2-3; 8 bases are a match to TRBD2. The CDR3 extends over 14 amino acids. The germline gives CDR1 SGHDT, CDR2 YYEEEE. V was clipped by 6 bases and J by 6 bases; unmatched bases: 9. Here the CDR3 DNA reads TGTGCCAGCAACGCTCTCGGGGGGGCTGATACGCAGTATTTT. It translates to CASNALGGADTQYF.

The V and J genes are TRBV6-1 and TRBJ2-5; possibly TRBD1 for D (5 bases). The CDR3 runs to 16 residues. The V end was cut by 3 bases, the J end by 0 bases, with 14 bases between. Germline V gene data show CDR1 as MNHNS and CDR2 as SASEGT. The CDR3: CASSDGGHTYQETQYF. CDR3 nucleotide sequence: TGTGCCAGCAGTGACGGCGGACATACGTACCAAGAGACCCAGTACTTC.

This rearrangement joins TRBV5-4 to TRBJ2-1, with 7 bases fitting TRBD2. With 0 bases clipped from V and 7 bases from J, the junction kept 4 bases outside the gene matches. Germline CDR1 is SGHNT and CDR2 is YYREEE (reference sequence). This CDR3 is built from 14 residues. This chain's CDR3 is CASSLGLAGNEQFF. The DNA of the CDR3 is TGTGCCAGCAGCTTGGGACTAGCAGGAAATGAGCAGTTCTTC.

This clone was picked up a small number of times. The chain employs TRBV29-1 and TRBJ2-3; 8 nucleotides line up with TRBD1. This CDR3 has 16 residues. V gave up 0 bases and J gave up 4 bases; unmatched junction bases: 9. The germline V gene encodes CDR1 SQVTM and CDR2 ANQGSEA. CDR3 nucleotide sequence: TGCAGCGTTGAAGACCTGGACAGGGCTTGGGCAGATACGCAGTATTTT. Protein sequence: CSVEDLDRAWADTQYF.

V is TRBV28 and J is TRBJ2-7, with D possibly being TRBD2 (5 bases). This CDR3 is 13 amino acids long. Trimming took off 2 bases at V and 3 bases at J, with 8 bases between the two ends. Germline lookup yields CDR1 MDHEN and CDR2 SYDVKM. The CDR3 is CASSLIGDYEQYF. For the CDR3, the DNA is TGTGCCAGCAGTTTAATCGGGGACTACGAGCAGTACTTC.